This T cell receptor (beta chain) is drawn from a study of identical twins (TCRdb year 2016). For the wider study: To test whether fetal clonotypes persist, the study used deep sequencing on TCR alpha and beta repertoires from monozygotic twins, unrelated adults of various ages, and cord blood. To rule out contamination, replicate twin experiments were performed at different times with different library preparation protocols. General findings and caveats noted by the study authors: Because the same donors could not be followed over many years, the conclusions relied on cross-sectional statistical analysis. Invariant T cells such as MAIT and iNKT could partly confound zero-insertion analyses, although diverse VJ usage argued against such confounding for most clonotypes. A weaker excess of twin sharing was found in beta out-of-frame sequences because the signal-to-noise ratio was lowered by fewer shared sequences. Compared with coincidental sharing between unrelated individuals, out-of-frame TCR alpha sequences shared between twins showed an excess of sequences with low generation probability. Fewer insertions were carried by abundant cord blood beta clonotypes; a weaker similar trend was observed in young adult naive repertoires, while no such trend was observed in memory repertoires. In monozygotic twins, out-of-frame TCR alpha sharing was systematically underestimated by recombination models, although the models agreed with sharing between unrelated individuals.

Remarks on this clonotype: Its recognized antigen is unknown. No much larger clonotype is one base removed from it; base qualities were not supplied.

The CDR3 holds 22 amino acids from the cysteine to the phenylalanine. CDR3 DNA is the only sequence kept; it has 66 bases, read in frame from the first base. The germline V gene supplies CDR1 ENHRY and CDR2 SYGVKD. V is cut back by 6 bases and J by 0 bases, with 22 bases in the junction unmatched. Library construction relied on 5' RACE. Sequencer: Illumina HiSeq 2000. Template switching introduced a universal primer binding site; the final cDNA contained a unique molecular identifier, enabling accurate counting of TCR cDNA molecules. Specific primers in the conserved constant-segment region were used to synthesize first-strand cDNA for TCR alpha and beta chains. To control for contamination, each cDNA library was double barcoded with a SMART-Mk sample barcode plus Illumina barcodes. TruSeq adapter sequences and Illumina sample barcodes were added in two successive PCR steps. TCR alpha and beta cDNA libraries were sequenced on the Illumina HiSeq platform with custom primers. In the original analysis: MiGEC processed the raw reads to extract unique molecular identifiers, while MiXCR was used to determine the CDR3 positions. Recombination models were inferred per individual with the repgenHMM and IGoR tools using an EM algorithm. The analysis of shared clonotypes was done with the tcR package in R, with sharing normalized by the product of cloneset sizes. To study raw recombination free of thymic and clonal selection effects, out-of-frame nonproductive sequences were analyzed. In-frame beta chains were kept once TCRdb had trimmed the public reads at Q25 with fastp and called clones with MiXCR. Duplicate CDR3 protein sequences are folded into a single record with the most common DNA and genes. The authors' filters were not applied to this entry. Across this sample there are about 890,000 distinct CDR3 sequences, with about 12% seen only once. 1.5% to 2% of the sample is held by the ten biggest clonotypes.

Every donor in the study was a healthy Caucasian. Three pairs of female monozygotic twins, all aged 18 to 29 years, were included in the twin cohort. Peripheral blood mononuclear cells were the source from which RNA for the TCR libraries was isolated. In addition, the sample was reused for a study of yellow fever vaccine responses in identical twins. The second source states: According to the authors, the vaccine-induced T cell response in identical twins seemed to be partly convergent and partly specific to each individual. Focusing on identical twins, the study followed the T cell clones that responded to the vaccine, and did so with precision.

The chain is made from TRBV10-3 and TRBJ2-6; TRBD1 matches 8 bases in the middle. The material sequenced was PBMCs. The TCR originated in a woman between 18 and 29 years old in good health. The CDR3 region has the sequence CAIRGETGQGRTLVSGANVLTF. The DNA sequence is given as TGTGCCATCAGAGGGGAAACCGGACAGGGACGCACTCTGGTCTCTGGGGCCAACGTCCTGACTTTC.